The 19 T cell receptor beta chains presented below share a single source sample, sequenced in a study of shared clonotypes between healthy human individuals. Generated by immunoSEQ multiplex PCR, the TCRdb table keeps only in-frame clones and is missing some. The sample has 780,000 or so clones, approximately 77% seen once. Sequencing was done on a sample of memory CD4+ T cells sorted from blood. As to subset: CD45RA-negative fraction. Receptors were obtained from a woman aged 25 to 39 in good health.

The genes are TRBV5-1 and TRBJ2-7; 11 nucleotides line up with TRBD2. Unmatched junction bases numbered 10, after V lost 4 bases and J lost 7 bases. The germline V gene has CDR1 SGHRS and CDR2 YFSETQ. The CDR3 has 15 amino acids. CDR3 in amino acids: CASSAVLAGEGEQYF. DNA of the CDR3: TGCGCCAGCAGCGCGGTACTAGCGGGAGAAGGAGAGCAGTACTTC.

The chain recombines TRBV6-5 with TRBJ2-7; D may be TRBD2 (6 bases). The CDR3 is made up of 14 amino acids. The V end was cut by 6 bases, the J end by 2 bases, with 14 bases between. Germline CDR1 MNHEY, CDR2 SVGAGI. The CDR3 nucleotides are TGTGCCAGCAGAACCGGGACTGAGGCCTACGAGCAGTACTTC. Protein: CASRTGTEAYEQYF.

The rearrangement joins TRBV5-1 to TRBJ1-3; D possibly corresponds to TRBD1 (6 bases). The V and J ends lost 1 base and 3 bases respectively, with 14 bases between them. Per germline, CDR1 SGHRS and CDR2 YFSETQ. This CDR3 is 16 amino acids long. The CDR3 is CASSLRGGKDGNTIYF. The DNA for the CDR3 is TGCGCCAGCAGCTTGAGGGGGGGCAAGGATGGAAACACCATATATTTT.

The J gene is TRBJ2-7, the V gene TRBV7-2; 7 nucleotides line up with TRBD1. Germline CDR1 SGHTA, CDR2 FQGNSA. V dropped 4 bases and J dropped 0; count of bases not matched to a gene: 9. The CDR3 covers 16 residues. CDR3 in DNA: TGTGCCAGCAGCTCACCGGGACAGATGAGCTCCTACGAGCAGTACTTC. Its protein is CASSSPGQMSSYEQYF.

Only one count was recorded for this clone. A far larger clone is one nucleotide away, so this likely arose from a read error. V gene TRBV19 combines with J gene TRBJ1-5, with D maybe TRBD1 (5 bases). The germline CDR1 and CDR2 sequences are LNHDA and SQIVND (reference sequence). The CDR3 runs 13 residues. The CDR3 loop reads CASNLGTNQSQHF. CDR3 in DNA: TGTGCCAGTAACCTCGGGACGAATCAGTCCCAGCATTTT.

The sample holds a few counts of this clone. The chain recombines TRBV2 with TRBJ2-7; 12 bases map to TRBD2. CDR1 is SNHLY and CDR2 is FYNNEI in the germline V gene. V was pared by 7 bases and J by 4 bases, with 17 bases of the junction left unmatched. CDR3 length: 18 residues. CDR3 DNA sequence: TGTGCCAGCAACTGGGTGTCTAGCGGGAGGGCCGTGGATTACGAGCAGTACTTC. Translated, it gives CASNWVSSGRAVDYEQYF. The full variable domain, in which reference TRBV2 and TRBJ2-7 provide the parts outside the CDR3, is EPEVTQTPSHQVTQMGQEVILRCVPISNHLYFYWYRQILGQKVEFLVSFYNNEISEKSEIFDDQFSVERPDGSNFTLKIRSTKLEDSAMYFCASNWVSSGRAVDYEQYFGPGTRLTVT.

This clone has only one observation. The V call is TRBV7-2, the J call TRBJ2-2, with a tentative D call TRBD1 (6 bases). V was pared by 4 bases and J by 4 bases, with 22 bases between. CDR3 length: 18 residues. The germline V gene has CDR1 SGHTA and CDR2 FQGNSA. In DNA form, the CDR3 reads TGTGCCAGCAGCTATCCCCGTACTAGACAGGTGGTCACCGGGGAGCTGTTTTTT. As protein: CASSYPRTRQVVTGELFF.

This clone was detected only a few times. V gene TRBV30 combines with J gene TRBJ1-5; D is perhaps TRBD1 (6 bases). Looked up from germline, CDR1 is GTSNPN and CDR2 is SVGIG (reference sequence). The CDR3 length is 15 residues. Deletions cut 1 base from V and 2 bases from J, with 12 bases between. In DNA, the CDR3 is TGTGCCTGGAGTGGCGGACAGACGCGCAATCAGCCCCAGCATTTT. Its translation: CAWSGGQTRNQPQHF. Together with reference TRBV30 and TRBJ1-5, the CDR3 gives the full variable domain: SQTIHQWPATLVQPVGSPLSLECTVEGTSNPNLYWYRQAAGRGLQLLFYSVGIGQISSEVPQNLSASRPQDRQFILSSKKLLLSDSGFYLCAWSGGQTRNQPQHFGDGTRLSIL.

The V call is TRBV5-6, the J call TRBJ2-3; a weak D match, TRBD1 (7 bases). CDR1 is SGHDT, CDR2 YYEEEE, per germline. The CDR3 runs to 14 residues. Trimming pared 4 bases from V and 3 bases from J, leaving 12 bases between. The CDR3 DNA reads as TGTGCCAGCAGCCCCCCAGGGGGGACAGATACGCAGTATTTT. It specifies CASSPPGGTDTQYF.

The chain employs TRBV19 and TRBJ2-3; no definite D call. CDR3 length equals 16 residues. The ends were cut back, 5 bases at V and 3 bases at J, with 18 bases in the middle. The germline gives CDR1 LNHDA, CDR2 SQIVND (reference sequence). CDR3 region: CASSSTTRGRTDTQYF. In DNA form, the CDR3 reads TGTGCCAGTAGTTCAACGACCCGTGGGCGTACAGATACGCAGTATTTT.

The V gene is TRBV15, the J gene TRBJ2-1; TRBD2 might be the D (6 bases). The CDR3 extends over 15 amino acids. Trimming left V 4 bases short and J 4 bases short, with 14 bases between. In germline, CDR1 is LNHNV, CDR2 YYDKDF (reference sequence). As DNA, the CDR3 is TGTGCCACCAGCACCGGACTACTAGATTACAATGAGCAGTTCTTC. Amino acids: CATSTGLLDYNEQFF. Full variable domain (rest looked up from reference TRBV15 and TRBJ2-1): DAMVIQNPRYQVTQFGKPVTLSCSQTLNHNVMYWYQQKSSQAPKLLFHYYDKDFNNEADTPDNFQSRRPNTSFCFLDIRSPGLGDTAMYLCATSTGLLDYNEQFFGPGTRLTVL.

This rearrangement joins TRBV5-1 to TRBJ1-1; D is possibly TRBD1 (6 bases). V shed 7 bases and J shed 1 base, with 14 bases lying between them. The length of the CDR3 is 14 residues. CDR1 and CDR2 (germline): SGHRS, YFSETQ. This chain's CDR3 is CASFAGGPNTEAFF. Written as DNA, the CDR3 is TGCGCCAGCTTTGCGGGGGGCCCGAACACTGAAGCTTTCTTT.

This rearrangement joins TRBV4-1 to TRBJ2-1, with TRBD1 as a possible D gene (6 bases). The germline V and J ends were trimmed by 4 bases and 2 bases, with 18 bases remaining between them. The CDR3 is 17 amino acids. Germline V gene sequence: CDR1 MGHRA, CDR2 YSYEKL. The CDR3 coding sequence is TGCGCCAGCAGCCTTAGAAGGTTGGACAGCACCTACAATGAGCAGTTCTTC. It encodes CASSLRRLDSTYNEQFF.

The gene calls are TRBV7-8 and TRBJ2-4, with 14 bases matching TRBD2. This CDR3 is built from 19 residues. The V gene's germline CDR1 is SGHVS and CDR2 FQNEAQ. V shed 5 bases, J shed 3 bases, and the junction held 12 bases outside the gene matches. CDR3 sequence (DNA): TGTGCCAGCAGCCGAGGGGGGACTAGCGGGAGTAGGGTCAAAAACATTCAGTACTTC. Translation gives CASSRGGTSGSRVKNIQYF. Variable domain in full (rest from reference TRBV7-8 and TRBJ2-4): GAGVSQSPRYKVAKRGQDVALRCDPISGHVSLFWYQQALGQGPEFLTYFQNEAQLDKSGLPSDRFFAERPEGSVSTLKIQRTQQEDSAVYLCASSRGGTSGSRVKNIQYFGAGTRLSVL.

This clone was observed a single time. The chain combines TRBV6-1 with TRBJ1-1, with 9 nucleotides matching TRBD1. V shed 4 bases, J shed 0 bases, and the junction held 9 bases outside the gene matches. This CDR3 region has 17 residues. The germline CDR1 and CDR2 sequences are MNHNS and SASEGT. The CDR3 DNA follows: TGTGCCAGCAGTGGGGCGACAGGGGGGTACATGAACACTGAAGCTTTCTTT. Translating gives CASSGATGGYMNTEAFF.

The chain carries TRBV30 and TRBJ2-5, with a weak D call TRBD1 (6 bases). Germline CDR1 is GTSNPN and CDR2 is SVGIG (reference sequence). The CDR3 contains 13 residues. The V end was cut by 1 base, the J end by 3 bases, with 9 bases between. The CDR3 loop reads CAWSERTEETQYF. As DNA, the CDR3 is TGTGCCTGGAGTGAGAGGACAGAAGAGACCCAGTACTTC. Complete variable domain (other parts from reference TRBV30 and TRBJ2-5): SQTIHQWPATLVQPVGSPLSLECTVEGTSNPNLYWYRQAAGRGLQLLFYSVGIGQISSEVPQNLSASRPQDRQFILSSKKLLLSDSGFYLCAWSERTEETQYFGPGTRLLVL.

On this clone itself: A much larger clone lies one base from this, so it may be a read error. V and J are TRBV30 and TRBJ1-5, with D possibly TRBD1 on 5 matching bases. Germline V gives CDR1 GTSNPN, CDR2 SVGIG (reference sequence). The CDR3 is made up of 14 amino acids. The V and J ends lost 5 bases and 6 bases respectively, with 17 bases between them. The CDR3 region has the DNA TGTGCCTGGGGTTTCACAAGGGGCAGTCAGCCCCAGCATTTT. It is translated as CAWGFTRGSQPQHF.

About this clone itself: Other DNA sequences from this sample encode an identical CDR3 as well. The genes are TRBV2 and TRBJ2-7; D is unclear. This CDR3 is 10 amino acids long. V was trimmed by 4 bases and J by 6 bases, leaving 4 bases between them. Germline V gene lookup returns CDR1 SNHLY and CDR2 FYNNEI. The CDR3 DNA reads as TGTGCCAGCAGTGTGACCGAGCAGTACTTC. Its translation: CASSVTEQYF.

The J gene is TRBJ2-5, the V gene TRBV11-2; D gene ambiguous. Between the trimmed V and J ends, which lost 3 bases and 5 bases, there was a span of 10 bases. The CDR3 runs 13 residues. Per germline, CDR1 SGHAT and CDR2 FQNNGV. CDR3 residues: CASSFMGGETQYF. The CDR3 DNA reads as TGTGCCAGCAGCTTTATGGGTGGGGAGACCCAGTACTTC.